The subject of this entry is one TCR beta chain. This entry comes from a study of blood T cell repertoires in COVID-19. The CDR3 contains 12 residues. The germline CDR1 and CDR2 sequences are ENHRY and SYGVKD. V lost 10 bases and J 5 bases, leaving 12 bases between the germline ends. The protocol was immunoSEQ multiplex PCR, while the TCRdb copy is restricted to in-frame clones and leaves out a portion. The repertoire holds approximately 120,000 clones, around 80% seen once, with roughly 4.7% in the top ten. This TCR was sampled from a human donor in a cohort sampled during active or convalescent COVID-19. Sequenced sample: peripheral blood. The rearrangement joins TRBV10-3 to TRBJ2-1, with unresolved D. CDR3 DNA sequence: TGTGCCACAAGCCCCGTCGACAATGAGCAGTTCTTC. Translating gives CATSPVDNEQFF.